This TCR beta chain was sequenced in a study of cytomegalovirus exposure and HLA in healthy donors. Study-level points and caveats: Subsequent analysis found a tendency for first-cohort TCR clusters to co-occur within the 90 to 150 validation repertoires. Per published reports, the classifier diagnosed cytomegalovirus status with high specificity and sensitivity. Specificity for CMV antigens was confirmed in vitro for a few of the CMV-associated chains.

CDR3 length equals 13 residues. Germline loops: CDR1 MNHNY, CDR2 SVGAGI (reference sequence). V lost 2 bases to trimming and J lost 4 bases; unmatched junction nucleotides: 1. Produced via immunoSEQ multiplex PCR; TCRdb's table is partial and in-frame only. The sample lists more than 55,000 clones; 90% were seen once. Only one count was recorded for this clone. The antigen remains unidentified. The clonotype originates from a man aged 18 to 35 in good health and CMV-seronegative. The sample was PBMCs. The chain has TRBV6-6 and TRBJ2-5, with 7 bases identical to TRBD1. In DNA form, the CDR3 reads TGTGCCAGCAGTTACCGGGACAGAGAGACCCAGTACTTC. Translated: CASSYRDRETQYF.